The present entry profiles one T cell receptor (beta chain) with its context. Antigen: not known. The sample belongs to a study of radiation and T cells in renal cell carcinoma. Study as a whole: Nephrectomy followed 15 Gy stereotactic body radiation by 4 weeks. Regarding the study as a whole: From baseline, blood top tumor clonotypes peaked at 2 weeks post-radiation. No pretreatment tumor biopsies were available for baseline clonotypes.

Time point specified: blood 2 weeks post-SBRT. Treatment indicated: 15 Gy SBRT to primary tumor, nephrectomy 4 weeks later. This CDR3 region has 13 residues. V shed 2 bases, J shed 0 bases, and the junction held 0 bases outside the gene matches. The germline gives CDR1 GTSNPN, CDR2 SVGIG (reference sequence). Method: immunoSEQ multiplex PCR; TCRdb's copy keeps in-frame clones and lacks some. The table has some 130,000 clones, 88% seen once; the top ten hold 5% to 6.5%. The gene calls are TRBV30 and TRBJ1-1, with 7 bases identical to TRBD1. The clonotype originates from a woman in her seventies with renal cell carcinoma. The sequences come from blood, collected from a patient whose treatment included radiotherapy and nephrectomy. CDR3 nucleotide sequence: TGTGCCTGGAGTACAGGGGTGAACACTGAAGCTTTCTTT. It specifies CAWSTGVNTEAFF.